These 18 T cell receptor beta chains share one sample of origin, sequenced in a study of T cells in Graves' hyperthyroidism and ophthalmopathy. TCR beta CDR3 sequences were amplified from RNA transcripts. TCR CDR3 regions were first amplified by RT-PCR with HTBI primers. TCRdb re-derived calls from the multiplex PCR reads in MiXCR, one entry per CDR3 protein. The sample holds approximately 620,000 distinct CDR3 sequences, over 11% seen once. The sample consisted of blood. The receptors were sampled from a woman in her 30s with Graves' hyperthyroidism that later progressed to Graves' ophthalmopathy.

This clonotype has at least ten counts. The chain links TRBV10-3 to TRBJ1-5, with 7 bases identical to TRBD1. The CDR3 loop spans 16 amino acids. V lost 0 bases, J lost 5 bases, and 7 bases stayed unmatched. CDR1 ENHRY and CDR2 SYGVKD come from the germline V gene. CDR3 region: CAISESEGASYQPQHF. The CDR3 nucleotides are TGTGCCATCAGTGAGTCGGAGGGGGCGTCGTATCAGCCCCAGCATTTT.

Many counts were recorded for this clonotype. J is TRBJ2-1 and V is TRBV30, with D perhaps matching TRBD2 (6 bases). Trimming took off 2 bases at V and 7 bases at J, with 12 bases between the two ends. CDR1 is GTSNPN, CDR2 SVGIG, per germline (reference sequence). The CDR3 covers 13 residues. The chain's CDR3 is CAWSFSGGNEQFF. The CDR3 nucleotides read TGTGCCTGGAGTTTTAGCGGAGGGAATGAGCAGTTCTTC. Filled out from reference TRBV30 and TRBJ2-1, the complete variable domain reads SQTIHQWPATLVQPVGSPLSLECTVEGTSNPNLYWYRQAAGRGLQLLFYSVGIGQISSEVPQNLSASRPQDRQFILSSKKLLLSDSGFYLCAWSFSGGNEQFFGPGTRLTVL.

Note on this clonotype: A junction boundary mismatches the germline segment, possibly from a read error. The V gene is TRBV12-3 or TRBV12-4, the J gene TRBJ2-1; D unresolved. This CDR3 region has 11 residues. CDR3 nucleotide sequence: TGTGCCAGCAGCCGTGACAATGAGCAGTCCTTC. Residues: CASSRDNEQSF.

This clonotype was seen at least ten times. The gene calls are TRBV30 and TRBJ1-6; 10 positions agree with TRBD1. This CDR3 is 13 amino acids long. Per germline, CDR1 GTSNPN and CDR2 SVGIG (reference sequence). CDR3 DNA sequence: TGTGCGTTAGGAGGGACAGGGGACTCACCCCTCCACTTT. This gives the protein CALGGTGDSPLHF. Supplemented by reference TRBV30 and TRBJ1-6, the full variable domain reads SQTIHQWPATLVQPVGSPLSLECTVEGTSNPNLYWYRQAAGRGLQLLFYSVGIGQISSEVPQNLSASRPQDRQFILSSKKLLLSDSGFYLCALGGTGDSPLHFGNGTRLTVT.

About this clonotype itself: This may arise from a read error, as a much more abundant clone is one base away. The genes are TRBV5-4 and TRBJ2-1; no firm D call. With the DNA end fitting TRBJ2-7 better, the J assignment may be wrong. Germline loops: CDR1 SGHNT, CDR2 YYREEE (reference sequence). CDR3 length equals 15 residues. CDR3 coding DNA: TGTGCCAGCAGCCGGCTAGATCCGAACACCAATGAGCAGTACTTC. Amino acid sequence: CASSRLDPNTNEQYF.

As concerns this clonotype: A much bigger clone sits one base away, suggesting this may be a read error. This chain connects TRBV30 to TRBJ1-2, with 7 positions matching TRBD1. Germline V gene data show CDR1 as GTSNPN and CDR2 as SVGIG (reference sequence). CDR3 length: 13 residues. CDR3 coding DNA: TGTGCCTGGAGTCCCCAGGGGGGCTATGGCTACATCTTC. Protein: CAWSPQGGYGYIF. The variable domain in full, completed from reference TRBV30 and TRBJ1-2, reads SQTIHQWPATLVQPVGSPLSLECTVEGTSNPNLYWYRQAAGRGLQLLFYSVGIGQISSEVPQNLSASRPQDRQFILSSKKLLLSDSGFYLCAWSPQGGYGYIFGSGTRLTVV.

This clonotype appeared many times. V usage is TRBV28 and J usage is TRBJ1-2, with D possibly being TRBD1 (5 bases). The V gene's germline CDR1 is MDHEN and CDR2 SYDVKM. There are 14 residues in the CDR3. The germline V and J ends were trimmed by 5 bases and 4 bases, with 14 bases remaining between them. CDR3 nucleotides: TGTGCCAGCAGTCCTGACAGTCTCAGCTATGGCTACACCTTC. Amino acids: CASSPDSLSYGYTF.

This clonotype was found many times. The V and J genes are TRBV19 and TRBJ1-2, with a possible D match to TRBD1 (5 bases). This CDR3 is built from 15 residues. The germline V gene has CDR1 LNHDA and CDR2 SQIVND (reference sequence). Trimming cost V 6 bases and J 4 bases, with 18 bases left between them. Here the CDR3 DNA reads TGTGCCAGTAGCACACAGGAGATCGTTGCCTATGGCTACACCTTC. This gives the protein CASSTQEIVAYGYTF.

This clonotype was seen more than once but under ten times. The chain uses TRBV6-1 and TRBJ2-4; possible D gene TRBD2, 6 bases. CDR3 length equals 15 residues. V gave up 5 bases and J gave up 8 bases, with 19 bases separating them. Per the germline V gene, CDR1 is MNHNS and CDR2 is SASEGT. This chain's CDR3 is CASSPPVAEGYIQYF. Here the CDR3 DNA reads TGTGCCAGCAGTCCCCCGGTAGCGGAGGGGTACATTCAGTACTTC.

This clonotype was seen ten or more times. The CDR3 region has the DNA TGTGCCAGCAGTTGGACAGGGGGGCCCGGACTCAGTAACGAGCAGTACTTC. This sequence encodes CASSWTGGPGLSNEQYF. The rearrangement uses TRBV27 and TRBJ2-7; TRBD1 aligns across 10 bases. Trimming at V came to 4 bases and at J to 5 bases, leaving 14 bases not matched to a gene. This CDR3 comprises 17 residues. Germline CDR1 reads MNHEY; CDR2 reads SMNVEV (reference sequence).

The sample holds a few counts of this clonotype. The chain is built from TRBV6-1 and TRBJ1-1; 8 bases map to TRBD1. V shed 8 bases and J 5 bases; nucleotides not matched to a gene: 10. The CDR3 runs to 14 residues. The V gene's germline CDR1 is MNHNS and CDR2 SASEGT. The CDR3 region is CASAATGALTEAFF. CDR3 DNA: TGTGCCAGCGCCGCGACAGGGGCTCTGACTGAAGCTTTCTTT.

This clonotype was counted at least ten times. This chain links TRBV7-8 with TRBJ2-7; a weak D match, TRBD2 (5 bases). Deletions cut 0 bases from V and 1 base from J, with 10 bases between. CDR1 SGHVS and CDR2 FQNEAQ come from the germline V gene. The CDR3 extends over 15 amino acids. DNA of the CDR3: TGTGCCAGCAGCTTAGCGCTCCAGCGGTCCTACGAGCAGTACTTC. Its translation: CASSLALQRSYEQYF.

This clonotype was picked up many times. The V call is TRBV12-3 or TRBV12-4, the J call TRBJ2-4; 7 bases line up with TRBD2. The CDR3 contains 13 residues. V gave up 4 bases and J gave up 7 bases; unmatched junction bases: 4. The CDR3 here is CASSSILANIQYF. The CDR3 DNA sequence: TGTGCCAGCAGTTCGATACTAGCGAACATTCAGTACTTC.

This clonotype was observed at least ten times. The rearrangement uses TRBV5-1 and TRBJ2-2; D call uncertain. Germline lookup yields CDR1 SGHRS and CDR2 YFSETQ. V was pared by 0 bases and J by 7 bases, with 13 bases between. The CDR3 totals 15 residues. The CDR3, as DNA: TGCGCCAGCAGCTTGGCGGAGAAGGATGTCGGGGAGCTGTTTTTT. Protein product: CASSLAEKDVGELFF. Drawing the rest from reference TRBV5-1 and TRBJ2-2, the complete variable domain is KAGVTQTPRYLIKTRGQQVTLSCSPISGHRSVSWYQQTPGQGLQFLFEYFSETQRNKGNFPGRFSGRQFSNSRSEMNVSTLELGDSALYLCASSLAEKDVGELFFGEGSRLTVL.

This chain uses TRBV14 with TRBJ2-6; D is unresolved. V was shortened by 0 bases and J by 3 bases, with 9 bases between the two germline ends. There are 16 residues in the CDR3. The germline CDR1 and CDR2 sequences are SGHDN and FVKESK. The CDR3 sequence is CASSQDRPDGANVLTF. The CDR3 coding sequence is TGTGCCAGCAGCCAAGATCGACCGGATGGGGCCAACGTCCTGACTTTC.

This clonotype showed up just a few times. The chain links TRBV7-8 to TRBJ2-3; 10 bases are shared with TRBD2. The CDR3 length is 16 residues. J gave up 4 bases and V 1 base, and 5 bases lay outside the gene matches. Germline V gene data show CDR1 as SGHVS and CDR2 as FQNEAQ. CDR3 bases: TGTGCCAGCAGCTTAGGGGCTAGCGGGAGCCCAGATACGCAGTATTTT. This codes for CASSLGASGSPDTQYF.

This clonotype was recorded at least ten times. The chain joins TRBV19 to TRBJ2-7; perhaps TRBD2 as D (6 bases). V lost 5 bases and J lost 3, with 20 bases in between. Per germline, CDR1 LNHDA and CDR2 SQIVND (reference sequence). The CDR3 runs to 16 residues. DNA of the CDR3: TGTGCCAGTAGTGACCTACGGGGGACCGTTAGCTACGAGCAGTACTTC. Its protein is CASSDLRGTVSYEQYF. The entire variable domain, with the rest obtained from reference TRBV19 and TRBJ2-7, is as follows: DGGITQSPKYLFRKEGQNVTLSCEQNLNHDAMYWYRQDPGQGLRLIYYSQIVNDFQKGDIAEGYSVSREKKESFPLTVTSAQKNPTAFYLCASSDLRGTVSYEQYFGPGTRLTVT.

In its sample, this clonotype was seen many times. The chain recombines TRBV28 with TRBJ1-1, with unresolved D. Looked up from germline, CDR1 is MDHEN and CDR2 is SYDVKM. The CDR3 is 13 amino acids. Between the trimmed V and J ends, which lost 6 bases and 9 bases, there was a span of 17 bases. CDR3 in amino acids: CASRVSPGGKAFF. The CDR3 nucleotides are TGTGCCAGCAGAGTTTCGCCGGGTGGGAAAGCTTTCTTT.